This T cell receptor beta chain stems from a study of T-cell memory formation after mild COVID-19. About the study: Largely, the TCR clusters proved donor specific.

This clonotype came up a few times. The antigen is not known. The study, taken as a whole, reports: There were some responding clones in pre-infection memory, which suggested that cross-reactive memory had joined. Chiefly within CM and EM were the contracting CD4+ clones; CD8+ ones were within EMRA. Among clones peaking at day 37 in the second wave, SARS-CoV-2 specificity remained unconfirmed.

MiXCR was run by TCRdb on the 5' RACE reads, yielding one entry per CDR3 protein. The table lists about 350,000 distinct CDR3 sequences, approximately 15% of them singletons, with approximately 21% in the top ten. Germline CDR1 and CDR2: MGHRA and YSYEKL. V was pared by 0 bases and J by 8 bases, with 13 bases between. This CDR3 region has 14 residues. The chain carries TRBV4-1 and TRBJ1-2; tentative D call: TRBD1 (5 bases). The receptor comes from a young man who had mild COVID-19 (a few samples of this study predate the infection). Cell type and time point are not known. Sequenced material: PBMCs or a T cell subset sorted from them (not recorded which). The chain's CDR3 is CASSQDLGDEGYTF. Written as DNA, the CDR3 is TGCGCCAGCAGCCAAGATCTGGGGGATGAAGGCTACACCTTC.